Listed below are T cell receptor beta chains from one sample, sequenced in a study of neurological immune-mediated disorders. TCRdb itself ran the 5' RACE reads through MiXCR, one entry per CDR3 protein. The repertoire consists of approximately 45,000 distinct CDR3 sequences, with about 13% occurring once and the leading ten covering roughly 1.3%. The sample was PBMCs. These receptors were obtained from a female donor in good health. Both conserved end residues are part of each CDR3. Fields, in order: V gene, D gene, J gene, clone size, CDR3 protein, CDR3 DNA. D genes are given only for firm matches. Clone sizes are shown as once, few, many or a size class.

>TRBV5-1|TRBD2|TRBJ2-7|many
CASSPGASGAYEQYF
TGCGCCAGCAGCCCCGGGGCTAGCGGGGCCTACGAGCAGTACTTC
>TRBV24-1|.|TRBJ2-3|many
CATSDSDGRRRDTQYF
TGTGCCACCAGTGATTCCGACGGTCGAAGGAGAGATACGCAGTATTTT
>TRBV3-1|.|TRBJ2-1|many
CASSQMRLVNEQFF
TGTGCCAGCAGCCAAATGAGACTAGTGAATGAGCAGTTCTTC
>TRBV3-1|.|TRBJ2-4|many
CASSPGAVRNIQYF
TGTGCCAGCAGCCCCGGGGCGGTCAGAAACATTCAGTACTTC
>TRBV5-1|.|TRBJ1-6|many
CASSTETENSPLHF
TGCGCCAGCAGCACAGAGACGGAGAATTCACCCCTCCACTTT
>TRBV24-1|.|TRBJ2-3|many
CATGGAGPTDTQYF
TGTGCCACCGGGGGGGCAGGCCCCACAGATACGCAGTATTTT
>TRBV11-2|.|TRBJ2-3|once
CASSSPQGTVSDTQYF
TGTGCCAGCAGCTCCCCCCAGGGGACGGTTTCAGATACGCAGTATTTT
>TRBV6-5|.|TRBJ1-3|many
CASSPADDRRDTIYF
TGTGCCAGCAGTCCGGCCGACGACAGGAGGGACACCATATATTTT
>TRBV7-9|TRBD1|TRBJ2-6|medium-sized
CASSPSRGPGSGANVLTF
TGTGCCAGCAGCCCGTCCAGGGGGCCGGGCTCTGGGGCCAACGTCCTGACTTTC
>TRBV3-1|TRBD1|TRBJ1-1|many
CASSDRENTEAFF
TGTGCCAGCAGCGACAGGGAGAACACTGAAGCTTTCTTT